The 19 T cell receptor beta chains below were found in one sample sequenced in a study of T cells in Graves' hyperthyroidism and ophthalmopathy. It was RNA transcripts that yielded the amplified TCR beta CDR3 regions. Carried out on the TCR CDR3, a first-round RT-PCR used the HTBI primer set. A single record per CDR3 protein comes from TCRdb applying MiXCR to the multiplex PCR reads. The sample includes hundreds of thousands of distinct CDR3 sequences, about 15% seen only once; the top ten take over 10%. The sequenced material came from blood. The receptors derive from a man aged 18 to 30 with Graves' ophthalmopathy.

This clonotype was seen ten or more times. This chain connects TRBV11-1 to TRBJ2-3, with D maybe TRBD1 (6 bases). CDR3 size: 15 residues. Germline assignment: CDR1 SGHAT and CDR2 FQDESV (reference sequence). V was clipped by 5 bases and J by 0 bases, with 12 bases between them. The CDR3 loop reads CASSHGQTSTDTQYF. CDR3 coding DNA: TGTGCCAGCAGCCACGGACAGACTAGCACAGATACGCAGTATTTT.

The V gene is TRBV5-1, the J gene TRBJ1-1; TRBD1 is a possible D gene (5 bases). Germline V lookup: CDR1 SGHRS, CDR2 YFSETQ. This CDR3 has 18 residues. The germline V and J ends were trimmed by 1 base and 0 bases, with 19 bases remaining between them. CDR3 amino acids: CASSLSSAGIGMNTEAFF. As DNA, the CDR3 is TGCGCCAGCAGCTTGTCCTCGGCAGGGATTGGCATGAACACTGAAGCTTTCTTT. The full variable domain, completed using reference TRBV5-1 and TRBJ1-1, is KAGVTQTPRYLIKTRGQQVTLSCSPISGHRSVSWYQQTPGQGLQFLFEYFSETQRNKGNFPGRFSGRQFSNSRSEMNVSTLELGDSALYLCASSLSSAGIGMNTEAFFGQGTRLTVV.

The CDR3, as DNA: TGTGCCAGCAGCCGGGACGGGGGCGGAAACACCATATATTTT. Amino acid sequence: CASSRDGGGNTIYF. The chain carries TRBV11-2 and TRBJ1-3; perhaps TRBD1 as D (6 bases). There are 14 residues in the CDR3. Germline CDR1 SGHAT, CDR2 FQNNGV. Trimming removed 5 bases from V and 4 bases from J, with 12 bases in between.

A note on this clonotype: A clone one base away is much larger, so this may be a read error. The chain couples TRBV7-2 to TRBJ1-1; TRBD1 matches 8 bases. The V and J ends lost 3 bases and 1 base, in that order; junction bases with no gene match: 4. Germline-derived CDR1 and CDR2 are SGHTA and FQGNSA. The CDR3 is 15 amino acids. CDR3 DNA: TGTGCCAGCAGCTTTTGGGACAGGAGGAACACTGAAGCTTTCTTT. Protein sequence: CASSFWDRRNTEAFF.

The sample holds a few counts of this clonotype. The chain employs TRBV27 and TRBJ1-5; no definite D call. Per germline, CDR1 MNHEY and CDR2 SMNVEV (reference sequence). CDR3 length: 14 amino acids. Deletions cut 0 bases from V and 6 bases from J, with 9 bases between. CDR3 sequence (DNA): TGTGCCAGCAGTTTATCGGGCTCGGCTCAGCCCCAGCATTTT. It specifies CASSLSGSAQPQHF.

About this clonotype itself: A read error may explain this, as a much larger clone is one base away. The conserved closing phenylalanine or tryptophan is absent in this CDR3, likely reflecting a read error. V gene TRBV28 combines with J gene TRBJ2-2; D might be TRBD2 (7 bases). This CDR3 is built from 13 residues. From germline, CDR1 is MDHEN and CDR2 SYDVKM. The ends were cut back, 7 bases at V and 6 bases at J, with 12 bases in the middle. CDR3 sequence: CASTKGGAGELFL. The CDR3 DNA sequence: TGTGCCAGCACCAAGGGGGGGGCCGGGGAGCTGTTTCTT.

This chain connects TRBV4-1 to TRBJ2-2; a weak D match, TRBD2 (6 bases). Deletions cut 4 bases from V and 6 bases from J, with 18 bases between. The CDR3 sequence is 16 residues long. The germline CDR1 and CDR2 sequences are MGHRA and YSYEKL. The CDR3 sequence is CASSRPGLGPPGELFF. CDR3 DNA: TGCGCCAGCAGCCGGCCGGGACTCGGGCCCCCCGGGGAGCTGTTTTTT.

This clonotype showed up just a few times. The CDR3 DNA reads as TGCAGCGGTGGGACAGGGGGGGTCACCGGGGAGCTGTTTTTT. Protein: CSGGTGGVTGELFF. The chain links TRBV29-1 to TRBJ2-2; TRBD1 aligns across 11 bases. With 7 bases clipped from V and 4 bases from J, the junction kept 5 bases outside the gene matches. This CDR3 comprises 14 residues. Looked up from germline, CDR1 is SQVTM and CDR2 is ANQGSEA.

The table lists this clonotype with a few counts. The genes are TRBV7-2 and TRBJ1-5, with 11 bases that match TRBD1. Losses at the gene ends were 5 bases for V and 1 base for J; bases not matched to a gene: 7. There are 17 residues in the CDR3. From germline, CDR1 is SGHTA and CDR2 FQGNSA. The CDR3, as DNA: TGTGCCAGCAGCCAATGGACAGGGGGCGGGAGCAATCAGCCCCAGCATTTT. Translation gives CASSQWTGGGSNQPQHF.

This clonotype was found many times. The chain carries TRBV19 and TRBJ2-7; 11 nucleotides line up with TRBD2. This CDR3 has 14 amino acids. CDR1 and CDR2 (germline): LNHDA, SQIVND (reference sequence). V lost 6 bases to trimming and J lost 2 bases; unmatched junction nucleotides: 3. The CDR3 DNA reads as TGTGCCAGTAGGGGACTAGCGGTACCCTACGAGCAGTACTTC. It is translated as CASRGLAVPYEQYF.

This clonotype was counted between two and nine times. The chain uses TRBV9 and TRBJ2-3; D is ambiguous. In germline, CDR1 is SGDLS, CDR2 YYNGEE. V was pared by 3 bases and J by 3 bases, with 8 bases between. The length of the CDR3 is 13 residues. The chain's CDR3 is CASSGTITDTQYF. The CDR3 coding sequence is TGTGCCAGCAGCGGCACGATAACAGATACGCAGTATTTT. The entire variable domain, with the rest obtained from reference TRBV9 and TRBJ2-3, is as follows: DSGVTQTPKHLITATGQRVTLRCSPRSGDLSVYWYQQSLDQGLQFLIQYYNGEERAKGNILERFSAQQFPDLHSELNLSSLELGDSALYFCASSGTITDTQYFGPGTRLTVL.

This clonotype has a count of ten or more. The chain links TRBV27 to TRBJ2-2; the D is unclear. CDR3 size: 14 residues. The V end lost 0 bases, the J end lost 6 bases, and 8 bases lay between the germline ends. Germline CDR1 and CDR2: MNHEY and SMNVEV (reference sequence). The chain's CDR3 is CASSLSRQSGELFF. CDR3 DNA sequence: TGTGCCAGCAGTTTATCTAGACAATCCGGGGAGCTGTTTTTT.

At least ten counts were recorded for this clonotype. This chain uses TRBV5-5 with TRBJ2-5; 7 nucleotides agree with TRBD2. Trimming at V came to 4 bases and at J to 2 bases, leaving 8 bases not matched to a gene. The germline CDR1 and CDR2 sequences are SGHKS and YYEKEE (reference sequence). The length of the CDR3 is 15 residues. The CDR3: CASSAGLRTQETQYF. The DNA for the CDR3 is TGTGCCAGCAGCGCGGGACTACGGACACAAGAGACCCAGTACTTC.

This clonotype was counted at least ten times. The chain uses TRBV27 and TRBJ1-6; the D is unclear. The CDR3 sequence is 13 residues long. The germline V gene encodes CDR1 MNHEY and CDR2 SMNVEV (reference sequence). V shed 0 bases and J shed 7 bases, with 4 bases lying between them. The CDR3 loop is CASSLSPNSPLHF. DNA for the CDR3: TGTGCCAGCAGTTTATCCCCCAATTCACCCCTCCACTTT.

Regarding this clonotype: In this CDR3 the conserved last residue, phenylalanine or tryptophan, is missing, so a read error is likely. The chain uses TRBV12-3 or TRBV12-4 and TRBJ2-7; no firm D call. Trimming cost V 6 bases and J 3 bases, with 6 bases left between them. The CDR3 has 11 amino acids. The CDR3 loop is CASSLLYEQYL. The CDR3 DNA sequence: TGTGCCAGCAGCCTCCTCTACGAGCAGTACCTC.

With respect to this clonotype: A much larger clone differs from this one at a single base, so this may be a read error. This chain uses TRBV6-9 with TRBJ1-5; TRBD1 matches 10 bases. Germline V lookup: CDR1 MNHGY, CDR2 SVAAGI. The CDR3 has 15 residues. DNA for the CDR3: TGTGCCAGCAGTTACTGGGACAGGGGATATCATCCCCAGCATTTT. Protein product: CASSYWDRGYHPQHF.

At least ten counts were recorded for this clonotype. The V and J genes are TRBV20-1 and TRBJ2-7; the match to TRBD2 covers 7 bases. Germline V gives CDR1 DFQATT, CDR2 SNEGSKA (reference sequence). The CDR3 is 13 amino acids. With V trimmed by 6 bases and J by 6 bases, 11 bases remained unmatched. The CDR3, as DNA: TGCAGTGCCGGGAGGTCGGAGGCTGGCGAGCAGTACTTC. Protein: CSAGRSEAGEQYF.

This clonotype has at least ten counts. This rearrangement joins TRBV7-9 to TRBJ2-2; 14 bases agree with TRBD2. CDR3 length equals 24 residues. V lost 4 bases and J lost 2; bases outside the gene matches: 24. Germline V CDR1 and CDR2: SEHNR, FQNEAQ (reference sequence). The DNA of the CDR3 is TGTGCCAGCAGCTGGAGATACCCCGGGACAAGACTAGCGGGGGGGCGTATCAACACCGGGGAGCTGTTTTTT. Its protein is CASSWRYPGTRLAGGRINTGELFF.

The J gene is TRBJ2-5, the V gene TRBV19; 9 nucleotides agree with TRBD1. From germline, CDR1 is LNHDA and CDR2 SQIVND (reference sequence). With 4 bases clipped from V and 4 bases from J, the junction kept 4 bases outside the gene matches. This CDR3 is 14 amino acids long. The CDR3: CASSTRTGVETQYF. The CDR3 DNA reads TGTGCCAGTAGTACCCGGACAGGGGTAGAGACCCAGTACTTC. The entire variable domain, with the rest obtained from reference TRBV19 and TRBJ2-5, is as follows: DGGITQSPKYLFRKEGQNVTLSCEQNLNHDAMYWYRQDPGQGLRLIYYSQIVNDFQKGDIAEGYSVSREKKESFPLTVTSAQKNPTAFYLCASSTRTGVETQYFGPGTRLLVL.